The entry that follows covers one T cell receptor beta chain sequence. The data were produced by immunoSEQ multiplex PCR, yet TCRdb's version contains in-frame clones alone and is incomplete. Of 300,000 to 350,000 clones in the sample, approximately 92% were seen once. The CDR3 has 13 amino acids. Trimming shortened V by 2 bases and J by 9 bases, and 16 bases separated the two germline ends. Germline CDR1 GTSNPN, CDR2 SVGIG (reference sequence). The source of the sample is a study of blood T cell repertoires in COVID-19. As for the study in general: Specimens from acute and convalescent COVID-19 originated in the United States, Italy and Spain.

The chain is built from TRBV30 and TRBJ1-1; no clear D gene. The sequence derives from a woman in her thirties with COVID-19, enrolled during active disease. Sequences were obtained from peripheral blood. CDR3 amino acids: CAWSNYAGRQAFF. In DNA, the CDR3 is TGTGCCTGGAGTAATTACGCCGGGAGGCAAGCTTTCTTT.